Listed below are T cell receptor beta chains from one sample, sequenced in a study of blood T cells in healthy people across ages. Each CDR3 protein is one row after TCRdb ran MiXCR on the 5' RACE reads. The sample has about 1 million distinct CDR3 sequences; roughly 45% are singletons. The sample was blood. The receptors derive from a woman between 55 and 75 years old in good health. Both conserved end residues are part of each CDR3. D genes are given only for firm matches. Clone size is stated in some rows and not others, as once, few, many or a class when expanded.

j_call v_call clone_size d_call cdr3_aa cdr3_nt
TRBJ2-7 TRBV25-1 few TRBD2 CASSSGLAPTYEQYF TGTGCCAGCAGCTCGGGACTAGCCCCTACCTACGAGCAGTACTTC
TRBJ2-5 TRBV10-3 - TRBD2 CAISSDLAGFQETQYF TGTGCCATCAGCTCAGACCTAGCGGGGTTCCAAGAGACCCAGTACTTC
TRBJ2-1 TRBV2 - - CASSEAGNSYNEQFF TGTGCCAGCAGTGAGGCGGGGAACTCCTACAATGAGCAGTTCTTC
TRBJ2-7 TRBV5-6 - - CASSLGNSPYEQYF TGTGCCAGCAGCTTGGGGAATTCCCCCTACGAGCAGTACTTC
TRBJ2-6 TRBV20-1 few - CSARDQGNSGANVLTF TGCAGTGCTAGAGATCAGGGTAACTCTGGGGCCAACGTCCTGACTTTC
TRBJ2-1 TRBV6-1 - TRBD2 CASSPRTSGDPTNEQFF TGTGCCAGCAGTCCCCGGACTAGCGGGGACCCCACCAATGAGCAGTTCTTC
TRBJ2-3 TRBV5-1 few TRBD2 CASSTVLAQSTDTQYF TGCGCCAGCAGCACCGTACTAGCGCAGAGCACAGATACGCAGTATTTT
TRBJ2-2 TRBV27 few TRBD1 CASSPRQGANTGELFF TGTGCCAGCTCACCACGACAGGGGGCGAACACCGGGGAGCTGTTTTTT
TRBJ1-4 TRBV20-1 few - CSADPTAATNEKLFF TGCAGTGCTGATCCGACGGCGGCAACTAATGAAAAACTGTTTTTT
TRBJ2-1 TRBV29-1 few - CSVEVGRVNEQFF TGCAGCGTTGAAGTCGGTAGAGTTAATGAGCAGTTCTTC
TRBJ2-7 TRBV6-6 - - CASSTLQESYEQYF TGTGCCAGCAGTACCCTACAGGAGTCCTACGAGCAGTACTTC
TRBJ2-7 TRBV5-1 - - CASTDAYEQYF TGCGCCAGCACCGATGCCTACGAGCAGTACTTC
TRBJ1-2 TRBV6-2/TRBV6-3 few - CASTKGSPVYGYTF TGTGCCAGCACCAAGGGGTCGCCGGTCTATGGCTACACCTTC
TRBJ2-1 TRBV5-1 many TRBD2 CASSLESGRWGEQFF TGCGCCAGCAGCTTGGAAAGCGGGAGGTGGGGTGAGCAGTTCTTC
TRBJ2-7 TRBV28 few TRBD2 CASEGGEGYEQYF TGTGCCAGCGAGGGAGGGGAGGGTTACGAGCAGTACTTC
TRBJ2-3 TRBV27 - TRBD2 CATLAGGRSDTQYF TGTGCCACACTAGCGGGAGGGAGATCAGATACGCAGTATTTT
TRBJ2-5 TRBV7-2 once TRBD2 CASSFPSGRFETQYF TGTGCCAGCAGCTTTCCTAGCGGGAGGTTCGAGACCCAGTACTTC
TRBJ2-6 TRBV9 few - CASSVALTRGQSPGANVLTF TGTGCCAGCAGCGTAGCCCTTACCCGGGGGCAAAGTCCTGGGGCCAACGTCCTGACTTTC
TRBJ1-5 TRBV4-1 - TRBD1 CASSQGTGQPQHF TGCGCCAGCAGCCAAGGGACAGGACAGCCCCAGCATTTT
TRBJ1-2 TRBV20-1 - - CSAGGDGPRGLTF TGCAGTGCTGGTGGGGACGGTCCCCGCGGGTTGACCTTC
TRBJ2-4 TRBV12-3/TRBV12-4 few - CASSSTELAKNIQYF TGTGCCAGCAGCTCCACGGAGCTAGCCAAAAACATTCAGTACTTC
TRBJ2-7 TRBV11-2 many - CASSLGRGSYEQYF TGTGCCAGCAGCTTGGGCAGGGGATCCTACGAGCAGTACTTC
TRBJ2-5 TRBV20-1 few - CSASRQGSRQETQYF TGCAGTGCTAGTAGGCAGGGAAGTCGCCAAGAGACCCAGTACTTC
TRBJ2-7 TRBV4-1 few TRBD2 CASSQGPLARDYSYEQYF TGCGCCAGCAGCCAAGGACCTCTCGCCCGGGACTACTCCTACGAGCAGTACTTC
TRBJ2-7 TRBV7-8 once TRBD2 CASSLAPSGDSYEQYF TGTGCCAGCAGCTTAGCCCCTAGCGGGGATTCCTACGAGCAGTACTTC
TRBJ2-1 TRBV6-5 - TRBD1 CACRRDRGALNEQFF TGTGCCTGCAGGCGGGACAGGGGAGCCCTCAATGAGCAGTTCTTC
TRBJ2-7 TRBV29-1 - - CSVPGKGFEQYF TGCAGCGTGCCCGGGAAGGGATTCGAGCAGTACTTC
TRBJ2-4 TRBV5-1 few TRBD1 CASSADRAENIQYF TGCGCCAGCAGCGCTGACAGGGCTGAAAACATTCAGTACTTC
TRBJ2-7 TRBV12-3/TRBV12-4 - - CASGLGGLGEQYF TGTGCCAGCGGCTTGGGGGGCTTGGGGGAGCAGTACTTC
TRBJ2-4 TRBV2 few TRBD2 CASSGSPGLENIQYF TGTGCCAGCAGTGGCTCCCCGGGACTAGAAAACATTCAGTACTTC
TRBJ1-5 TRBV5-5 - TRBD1 CASSGGQGLYSNQPQHF TGTGCCAGCAGCGGGGGACAGGGCCTTTATAGCAATCAGCCCCAGCATTTT
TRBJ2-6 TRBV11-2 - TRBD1 CASSLNLRGLSGANVLTF TGTGCCAGCAGCTTAAATCTCAGGGGGCTCTCTGGGGCCAACGTCCTGACTTTC